This is a list of T cell receptor beta chains from one sample in a study of T cells in Graves' hyperthyroidism and ophthalmopathy. TCRdb processed the multiplex PCR reads anew with MiXCR; each CDR3 protein has one entry. The repertoire holds 550,000 to 700,000 distinct CDR3 sequences, with 46% as singletons. Specimen: peripheral blood or thyroid tissue (not recorded which). The receptor set was obtained from an adult woman with Graves' disease, either hyperthyroidism or ophthalmopathy (not recorded which). The CDR3 runs from the conserved cysteine through the conserved F or W. Fields, in order: clone size, D gene, J gene, V gene, CDR3 protein, CDR3 DNA. D genes are given only for firm matches. Expanded clones get a size class; other rows say once, few or many, or leave the size out.

>many|NA|TRBJ1-4|TRBV5-6
CASSTDSHEKLFF
TGTGCCAGCAGCACAGACAGCCATGAAAAACTGTTTTTT
>NA|NA|TRBJ1-1|TRBV20-1
CSAGRATNTEAFF
TGCAGTGCTGGGCGGGCCACGAACACTGAAGCTTTCTTT
>many|NA|TRBJ2-7|TRBV20-1
CSARGQNEQYF
TGCAGTGCTAGGGGGCAGAACGAGCAGTACTTC
>many|NA|TRBJ1-5|TRBV9
CASSVYGGQPQHF
TGTGCCAGCAGCGTATACGGGGGTCAGCCCCAGCATTTT
>many|TRBD1|TRBJ1-3|TRBV7-2
CASSLERGLTGNTIYF
TGTGCCAGCAGCTTAGAAAGGGGGCTGACTGGAAACACCATATATTTT
>NA|TRBD1|TRBJ1-1|TRBV29-1
CSVVTGSDSEAFF
TGCAGCGTTGTGACAGGGTCTGATTCTGAAGCTTTCTTT
>many|TRBD1|TRBJ2-5|TRBV28
CASSRYRDREQETQYF
TGTGCCAGCAGTCGATACCGGGACAGGGAACAAGAGACCCAGTACTTC
>few|NA|TRBJ2-1|TRBV6-1
CASSLGWGYNEQFF
TGTGCCAGCAGTCTGGGGTGGGGTTACAATGAGCAGTTCTTC
>NA|NA|TRBJ1-1|TRBV11-2
CVSRASSTANTEAFF
TGTGTCAGCAGAGCTAGTTCGACAGCAAACACTGAAGCTTTCTTT
>few|TRBD2|TRBJ2-2|TRBV3-1
CASSQGLGITGELFF
TGTGCCAGCAGCCAGGGACTAGGGATCACCGGGGAGCTGTTTTTT
>NA|TRBD1|TRBJ1-2|TRBV7-9
CASSQASRDRDYGYTF
TGTGCCAGCAGCCAAGCGAGCCGGGACAGGGACTATGGCTACACCTTC
>NA|NA|TRBJ2-7|TRBV25-1
CASSFLPWKPSRYEQYF
TGTGCCAGCAGTTTTTTGCCATGGAAGCCCAGCCGCTACGAGCAGTACTTC
>many|NA|TRBJ1-1|TRBV29-1
CSVGRGWNTEAFF
TGCAGCGTGGGAAGGGGTTGGAACACTGAAGCTTTCTTT
>NA|TRBD1|TRBJ2-7|TRBV18
CASSNRDSAYEQYF
TGTGCCAGCTCCAACCGGGACAGTGCCTACGAGCAGTACTTC
>many|NA|TRBJ2-7|TRBV12-3/TRBV12-4
CASSLDGVLYEQYF
TGTGCCAGCAGTTTAGACGGAGTTCTCTACGAGCAGTACTTC
>NA|TRBD1|TRBJ2-7|TRBV7-2
CASSPLGQDEQYF
TGTGCCAGCAGCCCCCTGGGACAGGACGAGCAGTACTTC
>NA|NA|TRBJ1-5|TRBV7-6
CAQIGNQPQHF
TGTGCCCAGATAGGCAATCAGCCCCAGCATTTT
>once|NA|TRBJ1-2|TRBV29-1
CSVERGSGTSSYTF
TGCAGCGTTGAAAGAGGGAGTGGGACTTCTAGCTACACCTTC
>many|NA|TRBJ1-1|TRBV4-2
CASSRPHRVDTEAFF
TGTGCCAGCAGCCGCCCCCATCGGGTCGACACTGAAGCTTTCTTT
>many|NA|TRBJ1-4|TRBV20-1
CSARKGQLAEKLFF
TGCAGTGCTAGAAAAGGACAGCTGGCGGAAAAACTGTTTTTT
>many|NA|TRBJ1-6|TRBV28
CASSTPGLGKGSPLHF
TGTGCCAGCAGTACCCCTGGGTTGGGTAAAGGTTCACCCCTCCACTTT
>NA|NA|TRBJ2-2|TRBV20-1
CSARVPGELFF
TGCAGTGCTAGAGTTCCCGGGGAGCTGTTTTTT
>NA|NA|TRBJ1-2|TRBV15
CATSQTGTAANYGYTF
TGTGCCACCAGCCAAACCGGGACCGCGGCTAACTATGGCTACACCTTC
>NA|NA|TRBJ1-2|TRBV6-4
CASKQNYGYTF
TGTGCCAGCAAACAGAACTATGGCTACACCTTC
>NA|NA|TRBJ2-2|TRBV10-3
CAIKGAGTGELFF
TGTGCCATCAAGGGAGCGGGTACCGGGGAGCTGTTTTTT